This T cell receptor beta chain was documented in a study of OX40 agonist ivuxolimab in advanced cancers. The V gene's germline CDR1 is SGHVS and CDR2 FNYEAQ. This CDR3 region has 17 residues. V was cut by 2 bases and J by 4 bases, with 18 bases left in between. This clone was observed a handful of times. Sequenced by immunoSEQ multiplex PCR; TCRdb stores in-frame clones only, minus some. The table lists tens of thousands of clones, 88% of them singletons. The receptor was derived from an adult with an advanced solid tumor such as melanoma, head and neck, liver or kidney cancer. The chain is built from TRBV7-6 and TRBJ2-1; D might be TRBD1 (6 bases). The sample was CD4+ or CD8+ T cells sorted from blood, taken in a trial of the OX40 agonist ivuxolimab. CDR3 residues: CASSLFRGRTTYNEQFF. The CDR3 nucleotides read TGTGCCAGCAGCTTATTCAGGGGACGTACCACTTACAATGAGCAGTTCTTC.